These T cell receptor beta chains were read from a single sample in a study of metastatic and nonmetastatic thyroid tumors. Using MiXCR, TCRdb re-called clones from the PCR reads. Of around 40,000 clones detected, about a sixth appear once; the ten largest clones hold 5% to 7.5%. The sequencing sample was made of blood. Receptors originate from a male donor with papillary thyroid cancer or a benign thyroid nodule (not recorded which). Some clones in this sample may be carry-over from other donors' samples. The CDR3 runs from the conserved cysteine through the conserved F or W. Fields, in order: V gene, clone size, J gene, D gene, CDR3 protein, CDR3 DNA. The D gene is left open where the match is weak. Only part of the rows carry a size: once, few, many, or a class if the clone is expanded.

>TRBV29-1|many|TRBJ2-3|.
CSVPLTSSTDTQYF
TGCAGCGTTCCCCTTACCTCATCCACAGATACGCAGTATTTT
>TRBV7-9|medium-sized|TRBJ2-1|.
CASSYDIHNEQFF
TGTGCCAGCAGCTACGACATCCACAATGAGCAGTTCTTC
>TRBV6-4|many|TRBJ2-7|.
CASSDLEPYEQYF
TGTGCCAGCAGTGACCTCGAGCCCTACGAGCAGTACTTC
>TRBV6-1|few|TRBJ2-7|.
CASSENYEQYF
TGTGCCAGCAGCGAAAACTACGAGCAGTACTTC
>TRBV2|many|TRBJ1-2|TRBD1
CASSNPNQGASNYGYTF
TGTGCCAGCTCTAACCCAAACCAGGGGGCGAGTAACTATGGCTACACCTTC
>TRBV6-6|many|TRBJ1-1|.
CASSYSIEGENTEAFF
TGTGCCAGCAGTTACTCGATTGAAGGGGAGAACACTGAAGCTTTCTTT
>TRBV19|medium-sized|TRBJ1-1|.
CASSIDSRNTEAFF
TGTGCCAGTAGTATAGACAGTAGAAACACTGAAGCTTTCTTT
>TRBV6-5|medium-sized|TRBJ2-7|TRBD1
CASSYSGTGVGSEQYF
TGTGCCAGCAGTTACTCCGGGACAGGGGTTGGTAGCGAGCAGTACTTC
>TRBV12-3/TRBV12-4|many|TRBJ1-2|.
CASSLGPFGGYTF
TGTGCCAGCAGTCTGGGCCCGTTCGGGGGCTACACCTTC
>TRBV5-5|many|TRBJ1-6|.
CASSLVANSPLHF
TGTGCCAGCAGCTTGGTGGCTAATTCACCCCTCCACTTT
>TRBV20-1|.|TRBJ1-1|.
CSARRGYLNTEAFF
TGCAGTGCTAGACGGGGGTATCTCAACACTGAAGCTTTCTTT
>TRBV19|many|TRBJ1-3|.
CASSMVLAGNTIYF
TGTGCCAGTAGTATGGTCCTAGCTGGAAACACCATATATTTT
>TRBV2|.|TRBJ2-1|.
CASSDGRKYNEQFF
TGTGCCAGCAGTGATGGGCGAAAATACAATGAGCAGTTCTTC
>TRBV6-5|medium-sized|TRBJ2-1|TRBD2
CASSSGLAGVHRYEQFF
TGTGCCAGCAGTTCGGGACTAGCGGGAGTACATCGCTATGAGCAGTTCTTC
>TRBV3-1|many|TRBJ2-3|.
CASSQFAGLTDTQYF
TGTGCCAGCAGCCAATTTGCGGGCCTCACAGATACGCAGTATTTT
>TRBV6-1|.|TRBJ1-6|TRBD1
CASSEETGGSSPLHF
TGTGCCAGCAGTGAGGAAACAGGGGGCAGTTCACCCCTCCACTTT
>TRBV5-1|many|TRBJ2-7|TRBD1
CASSLAPGTGASYEQYF
TGCGCCAGCAGCTTGGCCCCCGGGACAGGGGCCTCCTACGAGCAGTACTTC
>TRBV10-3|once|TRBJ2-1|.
CAISERGAEYSYYNEQFF
TGTGCCATCAGTGAGCGAGGGGCAGAGTACAGCTACTACAATGAGCAGTTCTTC
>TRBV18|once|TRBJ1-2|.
CASFHPGHSPDYGYTF
TGTGCCAGCTTCCACCCCGGCCACTCCCCAGACTATGGCTACACCTTC
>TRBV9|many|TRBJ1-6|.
CASSGLSSYNSPLHF
TGTGCCAGCAGCGGTCTGAGCTCCTATAATTCACCCCTCCACTTT
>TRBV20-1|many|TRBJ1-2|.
CSAEIEGSWSYGYTF
TGCAGTGCCGAGATCGAAGGGAGCTGGTCTTATGGCTACACCTTC
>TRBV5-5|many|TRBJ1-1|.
CASSLVGRSTEAFF
TGTGCCAGCAGCTTGGTCGGGCGATCCACTGAAGCTTTCTTT
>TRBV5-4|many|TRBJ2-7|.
CASSFGTAYEQYF
TGTGCCAGCAGCTTCGGGACCGCATACGAGCAGTACTTC
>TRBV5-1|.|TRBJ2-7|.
CASSLGQVDPYEQYF
TGCGCCAGCAGCTTGGGACAGGTGGACCCCTACGAGCAGTACTTC